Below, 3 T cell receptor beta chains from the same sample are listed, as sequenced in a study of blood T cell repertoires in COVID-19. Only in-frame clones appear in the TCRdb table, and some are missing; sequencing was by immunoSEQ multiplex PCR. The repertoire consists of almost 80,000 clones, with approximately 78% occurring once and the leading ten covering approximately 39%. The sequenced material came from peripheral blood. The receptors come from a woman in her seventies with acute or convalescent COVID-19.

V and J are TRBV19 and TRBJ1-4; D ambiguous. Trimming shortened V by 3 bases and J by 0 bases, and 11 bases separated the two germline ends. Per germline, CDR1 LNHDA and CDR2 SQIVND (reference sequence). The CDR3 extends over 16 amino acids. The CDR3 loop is CASSISEAPTNEKLFF. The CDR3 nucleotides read TGTGCCAGTAGTATTTCCGAGGCTCCAACTAATGAAAAACTGTTTTTT.

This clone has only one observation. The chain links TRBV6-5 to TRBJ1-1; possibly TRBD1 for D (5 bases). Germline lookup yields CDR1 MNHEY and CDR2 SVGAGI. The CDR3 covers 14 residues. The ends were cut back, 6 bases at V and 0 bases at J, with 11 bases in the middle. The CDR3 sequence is CASRWKGLNTEAFF. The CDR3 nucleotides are TGTGCCAGCAGGTGGAAGGGGCTGAACACTGAAGCTTTCTTT.

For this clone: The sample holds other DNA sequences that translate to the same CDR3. The CDR3 DNA is TGTGCCAGCAGCGTAGGTGGAGGATCAGGAAACACCATATATTTT. Its protein product is CASSVGGGSGNTIYF. The chain is built from TRBV9 and TRBJ1-3, with no clear D. The germline gives CDR1 SGDLS, CDR2 YYNGEE. Trimming removed 0 bases from V and 4 bases from J, with 11 bases in between. There are 15 residues in the CDR3.